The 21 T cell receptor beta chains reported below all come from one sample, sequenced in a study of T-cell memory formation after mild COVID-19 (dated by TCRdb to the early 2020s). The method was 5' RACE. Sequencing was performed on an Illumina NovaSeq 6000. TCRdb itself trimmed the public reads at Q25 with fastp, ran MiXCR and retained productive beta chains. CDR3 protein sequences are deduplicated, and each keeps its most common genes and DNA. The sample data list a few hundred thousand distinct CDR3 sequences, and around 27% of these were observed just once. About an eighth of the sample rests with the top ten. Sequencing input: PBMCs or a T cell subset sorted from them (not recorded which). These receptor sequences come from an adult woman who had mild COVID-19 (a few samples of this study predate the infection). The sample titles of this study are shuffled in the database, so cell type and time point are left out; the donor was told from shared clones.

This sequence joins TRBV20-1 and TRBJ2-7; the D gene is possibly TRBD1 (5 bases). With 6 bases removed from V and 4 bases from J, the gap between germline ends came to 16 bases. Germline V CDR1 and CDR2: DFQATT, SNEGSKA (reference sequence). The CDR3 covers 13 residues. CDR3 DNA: TGCAGTGCGGCAGGGAAAGCCCCGTACGAGCAGTACTTC. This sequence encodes CSAAGKAPYEQYF.

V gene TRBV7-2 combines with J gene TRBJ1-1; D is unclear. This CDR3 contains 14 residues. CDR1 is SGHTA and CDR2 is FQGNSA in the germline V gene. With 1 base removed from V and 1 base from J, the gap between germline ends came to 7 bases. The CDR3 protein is CASSLVKSNTEAFF. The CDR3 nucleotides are TGTGCCAGCAGCTTAGTCAAGTCGAACACTGAAGCTTTCTTT.

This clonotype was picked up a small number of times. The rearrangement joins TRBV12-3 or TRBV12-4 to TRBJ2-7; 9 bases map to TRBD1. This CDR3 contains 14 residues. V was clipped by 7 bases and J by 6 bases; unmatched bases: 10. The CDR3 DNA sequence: TGTGCCAGCACCTCACAGGGGGCTATCTCCGAGCAGTACTTC. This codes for CASTSQGAISEQYF.

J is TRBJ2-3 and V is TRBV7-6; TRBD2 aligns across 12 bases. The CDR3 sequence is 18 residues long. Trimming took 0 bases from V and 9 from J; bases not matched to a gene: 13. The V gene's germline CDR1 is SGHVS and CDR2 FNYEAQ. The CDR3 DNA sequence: TGTGCCAGCAGCTTAGCCCCTAGCGGGGGGGCGATGGTTGGAACGCAGTATTTT. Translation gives CASSLAPSGGAMVGTQYF.

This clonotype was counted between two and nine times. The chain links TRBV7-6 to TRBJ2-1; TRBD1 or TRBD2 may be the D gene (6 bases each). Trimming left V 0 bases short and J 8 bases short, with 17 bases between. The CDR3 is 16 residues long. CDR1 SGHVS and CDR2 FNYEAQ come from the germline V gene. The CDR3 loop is CASSLALGGLSDEQFF. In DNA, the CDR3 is TGTGCCAGCAGCTTAGCTCTCGGGGGCCTAAGTGATGAGCAGTTCTTC.

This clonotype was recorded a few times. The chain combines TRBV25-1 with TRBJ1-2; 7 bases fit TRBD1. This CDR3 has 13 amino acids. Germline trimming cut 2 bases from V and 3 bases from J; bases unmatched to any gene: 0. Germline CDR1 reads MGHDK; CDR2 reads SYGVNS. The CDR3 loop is CASSETGDYGYTF. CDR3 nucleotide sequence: TGTGCCAGCAGTGAAACAGGGGACTATGGCTACACCTTC.

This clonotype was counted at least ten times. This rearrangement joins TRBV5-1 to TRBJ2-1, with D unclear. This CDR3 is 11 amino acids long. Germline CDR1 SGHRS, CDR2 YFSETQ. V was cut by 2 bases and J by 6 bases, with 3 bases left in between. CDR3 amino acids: CASSLINEQFF. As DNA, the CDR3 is TGCGCCAGCAGCTTAATCAATGAGCAGTTCTTC.

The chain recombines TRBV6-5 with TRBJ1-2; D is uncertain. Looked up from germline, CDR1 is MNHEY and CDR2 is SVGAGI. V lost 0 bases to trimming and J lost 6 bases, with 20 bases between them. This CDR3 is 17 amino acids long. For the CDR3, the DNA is TGTGCCAGCAGTTACTCCGGACCAGGAACCCTCTTAAATGGCTACACCTTC. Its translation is CASSYSGPGTLLNGYTF.

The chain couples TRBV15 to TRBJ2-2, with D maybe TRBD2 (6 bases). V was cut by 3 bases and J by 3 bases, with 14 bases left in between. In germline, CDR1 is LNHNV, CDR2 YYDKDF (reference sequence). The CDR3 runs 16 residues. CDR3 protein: CATSRTGTGYTGELFF. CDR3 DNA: TGTGCCACCAGCAGGACCGGGACTGGTTACACCGGGGAGCTGTTTTTT.

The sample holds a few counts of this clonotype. CDR3 in DNA: TGTGCCAGTACAATAGAGGGGGAGCTGTTTTTT. Translation gives CASTIEGELFF. V usage is TRBV19 and J usage is TRBJ2-2; D is uncertain. Per the germline V gene, CDR1 is LNHDA and CDR2 is SQIVND (reference sequence). The CDR3 is 11 amino acids. Trimming took off 7 bases at V and 8 bases at J, with 8 bases between the two ends.

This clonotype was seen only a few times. As DNA, the CDR3 is TGTGCCAGCAGCTGGGGGCAGGGTGGTATAACTGAAGCTTTCTTT. Translated: CASSWGQGGITEAFF. J is TRBJ1-1 and V is TRBV11-2; TRBD1 is a possible D gene (6 bases). The CDR3 contains 15 residues. The germline V gene encodes CDR1 SGHAT and CDR2 FQNNGV. V gave up 4 bases and J gave up 5 bases, with 17 bases separating them.

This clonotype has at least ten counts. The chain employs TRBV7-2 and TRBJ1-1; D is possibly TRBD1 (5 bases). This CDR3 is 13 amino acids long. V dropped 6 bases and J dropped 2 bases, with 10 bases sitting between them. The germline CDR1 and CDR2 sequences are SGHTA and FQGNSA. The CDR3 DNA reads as TGTGCCAGCAGGAGAGGGGACAACACTGAAGCTTTCTTT. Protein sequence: CASRRGDNTEAFF.

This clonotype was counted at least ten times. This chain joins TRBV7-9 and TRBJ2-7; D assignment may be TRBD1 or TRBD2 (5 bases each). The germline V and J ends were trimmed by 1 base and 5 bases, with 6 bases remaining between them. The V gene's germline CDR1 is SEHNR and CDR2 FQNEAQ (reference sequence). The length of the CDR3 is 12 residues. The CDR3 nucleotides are TGTGCCAGCAGCTTAGGAGGGGACGAGCAGTACTTC. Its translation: CASSLGGDEQYF.

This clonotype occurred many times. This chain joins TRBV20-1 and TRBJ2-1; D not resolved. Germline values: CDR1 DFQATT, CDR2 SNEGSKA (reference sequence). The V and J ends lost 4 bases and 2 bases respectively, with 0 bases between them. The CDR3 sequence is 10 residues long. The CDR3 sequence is CSATYNEQFF. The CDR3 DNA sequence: TGCAGTGCTACCTACAATGAGCAGTTCTTC.

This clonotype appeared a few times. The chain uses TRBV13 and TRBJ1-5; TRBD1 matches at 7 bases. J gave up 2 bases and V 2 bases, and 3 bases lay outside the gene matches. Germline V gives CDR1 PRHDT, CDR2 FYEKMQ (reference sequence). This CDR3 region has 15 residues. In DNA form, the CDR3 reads TGTGCCAGCAGCTTAACAGGGGAAGGCAATCAGCCCCAGCATTTT. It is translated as CASSLTGEGNQPQHF.

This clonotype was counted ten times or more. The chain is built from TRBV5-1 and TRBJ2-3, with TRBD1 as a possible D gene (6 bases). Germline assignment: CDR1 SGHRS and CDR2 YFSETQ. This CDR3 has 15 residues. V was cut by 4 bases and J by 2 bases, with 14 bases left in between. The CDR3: CASSTSGHDTDTQYF. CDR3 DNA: TGCGCCAGCAGCACCTCGGGACACGACACAGATACGCAGTATTTT.

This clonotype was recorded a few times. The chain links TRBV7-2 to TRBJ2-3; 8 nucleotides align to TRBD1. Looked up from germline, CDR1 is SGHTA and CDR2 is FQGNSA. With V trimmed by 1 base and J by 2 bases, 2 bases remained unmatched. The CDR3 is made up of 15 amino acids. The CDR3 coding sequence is TGTGCCAGCAGCTTAGGGACAGGGACCACAGATACGCAGTATTTT. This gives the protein CASSLGTGTTDTQYF.

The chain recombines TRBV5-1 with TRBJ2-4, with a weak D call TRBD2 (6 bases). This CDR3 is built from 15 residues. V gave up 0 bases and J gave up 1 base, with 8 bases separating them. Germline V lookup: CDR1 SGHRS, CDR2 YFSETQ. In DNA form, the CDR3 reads TGCGCCAGCAGCTTGGAAGGAGGGGCCAAAAACATTCAGTACTTC. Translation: CASSLEGGAKNIQYF.

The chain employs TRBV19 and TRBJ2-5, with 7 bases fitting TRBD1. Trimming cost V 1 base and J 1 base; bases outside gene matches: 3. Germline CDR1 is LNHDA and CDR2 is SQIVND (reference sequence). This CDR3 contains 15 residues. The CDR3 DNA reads TGTGCCAGTAGTATAGGGGGGACAGTCCAAGAGACCCAGTACTTC. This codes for CASSIGGTVQETQYF.

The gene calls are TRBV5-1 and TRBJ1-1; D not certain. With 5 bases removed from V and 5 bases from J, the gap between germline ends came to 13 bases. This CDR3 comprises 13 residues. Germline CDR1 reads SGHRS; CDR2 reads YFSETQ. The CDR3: CASRGRTYTEAFF. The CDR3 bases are TGCGCCAGCAGAGGACGGACCTATACTGAAGCTTTCTTT.

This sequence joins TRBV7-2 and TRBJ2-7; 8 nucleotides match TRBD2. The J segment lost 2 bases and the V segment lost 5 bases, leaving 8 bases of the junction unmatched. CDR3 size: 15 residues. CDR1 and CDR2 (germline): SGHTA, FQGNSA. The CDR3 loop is CASSESSGATYEQYF. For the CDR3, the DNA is TGTGCCAGCAGCGAGAGTAGCGGGGCTACCTACGAGCAGTACTTC.